This T cell receptor (beta chain) came from a study of T cells expressing NK-cell markers (dated by TCRdb to 2019 to 2021). At the level of the whole study: In sorted CD3+CD56+NKG2C+, CD3+CD56+NKG2C- and CD3+CD56-NKG2C+ T-cell subsets from eight donors, TCR beta-chain repertoires were profiled. All eight donors whose samples were sequenced were randomly selected healthy volunteers, three of them men and five women. Seven of the eight sequenced donors were HCMV-seropositive and one was HCMV-seronegative. Sequencing of the libraries produced 2 x 150 bp reads on Illumina HiSeq 2000/2500, MiSeq or NextSeq.

General findings and caveats noted by the study authors: Those dominant clonotypes were again the most abundant among CD3+CD56-NKG2C+ cells in a handful of donors, at about 28.3-60.1%. For six donors, the dominant CD3+CD56+NKG2C+ clonotypes were among the top 10 CD8+ clonotypes and accounted for roughly 1.0-8% of CD8+ T cells. Whether the expanded NKG2C-expressing T cell clones were specific for HCMV antigens remained unclear.

The CDR3, cysteine through phenylalanine, is 13 amino acids long. The nucleotide record is missing. The germline V gene sets CDR1 to WSHSY and CDR2 to SAAADI. The reads were generated on an Illumina HiSeq 2000. TCR beta cDNA libraries were made by 5'RACE template switching that added a universal primer site and unique molecular identifiers. cDNA synthesis was primed from the TCR beta constant segment and was followed by two successive PCR amplification steps. On the study's bioinformatics: MIGEC handled demultiplexing of the reads and grouping by UMI, while MiTCR was used to assemble and quantify clonotypes. To remove erroneous sequences, TCR cDNA sequences were retained only when supported by two or more reads. The tcR package was used for downstream repertoire analysis, and clonotypes were matched between fractions using CDR3 nucleotide sequence together with V segment. VDJmatch was used to annotate antigen specificity against VDJdb, with one amino acid substitution allowed in CDR3. After reprocessing by TCRdb, each CDR3 protein sequence is one entry, and no DNA is given. TCRdb's processing, not the authors' own work, is the source of the V and J calls. Per the sample table, the count is roughly 160,000 distinct CDR3 sequences. Around 20% of the sample goes to the ten largest clones.

HCMV serostatus was determined by detecting HCMV-specific IgG in serum with a commercial ELISA kit. Ficoll density gradient centrifugation was used to isolate peripheral blood mononuclear cells from blood. Details on this clonotype: No cognate antigen has been identified for it.

Input material: blood T cells: a sorted CD56 or NKG2C T cell subset, CD4+ or CD8+ T cells, or bulk PBMC T cells (not recorded which). The TCR sequence derives from a man aged 18-69 years in good health. The sequence is built from TRBV10-2 and TRBJ2-7; lacking DNA, the TRBD1 call made by TCRdb goes unchecked. CDR3 loop: CASSEDSLWGQYF.